This T cell receptor beta chain came from a study of glioma-infiltrating T cells. Study-wide results and caveats: Tissue-blood divergence was below expectation in non-neoplastic patients, above in gliomas. Only very few CDR3 sequences appeared in both tissue and blood.

Germline V CDR1 and CDR2: MNHNY, SVGAGI (reference sequence). The CDR3 has 18 residues. As regards this clonotype: The antigen remains undetermined. No conserved phenylalanine or tryptophan ends this CDR3, so it is likely a read error.

TCR alpha and beta CDR3 regions were amplified from RNA using iRepertoire nested multiplex PCR. Tissue mRNA or PBMC total RNA, 100-400 ng, went into one-step reverse transcription and amplification. TCRdb used MiXCR to reprocess the multiplex PCR reads, holding one entry per CDR3 protein. The top ten clones hold less than 45% of a sample with around 90,000 distinct CDR3 sequences, 40% of them seen once. V gene TRBV6-6 combines with J gene TRBJ1-5; 7 bases are a match to TRBD1. This receptor was obtained from a human donor with low-grade glioma or glioblastoma, undergoing nonglioma brain surgery, or in good health (not recorded which). Sequencing was carried out using glioma tissue, nonneoplastic brain tissue, or PBMCs (not recorded which). CDR3 DNA: TGTGCCAGCAGTGGACGAGGGACAGAGAAGTATAGCAATCAGACCCAGCATCTT. Translated, it gives CASSGRGTEKYSNQTQHL.